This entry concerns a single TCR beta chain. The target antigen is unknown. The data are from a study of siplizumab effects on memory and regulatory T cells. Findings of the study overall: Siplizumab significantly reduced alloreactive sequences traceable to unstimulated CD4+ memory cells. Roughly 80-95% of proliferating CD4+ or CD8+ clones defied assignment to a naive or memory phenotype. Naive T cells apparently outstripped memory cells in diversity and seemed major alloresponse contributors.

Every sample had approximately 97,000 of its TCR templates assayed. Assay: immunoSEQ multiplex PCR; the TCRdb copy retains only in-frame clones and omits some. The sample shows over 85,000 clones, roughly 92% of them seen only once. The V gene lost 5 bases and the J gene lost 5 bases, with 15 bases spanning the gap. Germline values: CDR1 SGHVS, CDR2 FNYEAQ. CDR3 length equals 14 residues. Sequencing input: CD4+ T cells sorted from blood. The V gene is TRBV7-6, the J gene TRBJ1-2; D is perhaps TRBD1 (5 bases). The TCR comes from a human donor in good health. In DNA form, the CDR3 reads TGTGCCAGCAGCCAGAATGGGGCGATATATGGCTACACCTTC. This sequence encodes CASSQNGAIYGYTF.